The 19 T cell receptor beta chains listed next were all sequenced from one sample in a study of blood T cells in healthy people across ages. Alongside a J-beta primer mix, a sample-barcoded 5' primer served in a second PCR lasting about 6 to 11 cycles. TCRdb processed the 5' RACE reads anew with MiXCR; each CDR3 protein has one entry. The sample comprises some 1.6 million distinct CDR3 sequences, 30% to 40% of which are singletons, and about 10% rests with the top ten. Source material: blood. Receptors originate from a woman aged 25 to 39 in good health.

This clonotype was detected a few times. The chain recombines TRBV25-1 with TRBJ2-3; D uncertain. V gave up 5 bases and J gave up 0 bases, with 15 bases separating them. Germline assignment: CDR1 MGHDK and CDR2 SYGVNS. CDR3 length: 16 residues. DNA of the CDR3: TGTGCCAGCAGTCGCTCCCCTTGGCAGAGCACAGATACGCAGTATTTT. Translating it yields CASSRSPWQSTDTQYF.

This clonotype occurred a few times. The rearrangement links TRBV2 to TRBJ1-2; possible D gene TRBD1, 5 bases. The V and J ends lost 6 bases and 8 bases respectively, with 22 bases between them. The germline V gene encodes CDR1 SNHLY and CDR2 FYNNEI. The CDR3 sequence is 15 residues long. CDR3 amino acids: CASRLSGGGESGYTF. The CDR3 DNA reads as TGTGCCAGCAGGCTTTCCGGTGGGGGTGAAAGCGGCTACACCTTC.

V and J are TRBV12-5 and TRBJ1-5; TRBD1 might be the D (5 bases). Trimming took 1 base from V and 5 from J, leaving 15 bases between them. Germline CDR1 and CDR2: LGHNT and FRNRAP. The CDR3 is 16 residues long. The CDR3 is CASGLATPGNHQPQHF. CDR3 nucleotide sequence: TGTGCTAGTGGTTTGGCAACACCAGGGAATCATCAGCCCCAGCATTTT.

On this clonotype: This sequence may be a read error, since a much larger clone differs from it by one base. The chain links TRBV10-3 to TRBJ2-7; TRBD2 aligns across 7 bases. The J call is doubtful: the DNA matches TRBJ2-5 better. Germline CDR1 reads ENHRY; CDR2 reads SYGVKD. The CDR3 is 15 amino acids. DNA of the CDR3: TGTGCCATACAAGACGGGGCGGGAGCCCAAGAGACCCAGTACTTC. Its translation is CAIQDGAGAQETQYF.

The V call is TRBV20-1, the J call TRBJ2-1; either TRBD1 or TRBD2 may fit D (7 bases each). Looked up from germline, CDR1 is DFQATT and CDR2 is SNEGSKA (reference sequence). This CDR3 region has 14 residues. With 8 bases removed from V and 1 base from J, the gap between germline ends came to 15 bases. The CDR3, as DNA: TGCAGTCCGAGACAGGGAGGGTCCTACAATGAGCAGTTCTTC. Translation: CSPRQGGSYNEQFF.

This clonotype appeared a few times. V usage is TRBV21-1 and J usage is TRBJ2-3; the table's D call of TRBD1 was not tested on the DNA. TRBV21-1 is a known pseudogene. The CDR3 consists of 16 residues. DNA of the CDR3: TGTGCCAGCAGCAATGCCCCACAGGGGTGGGGTTATACGCAGTATTTT. Amino acid sequence: CASSNAPQGWGYTQYF.

The rearrangement joins TRBV18 to TRBJ2-5; D call uncertain. Trimming left V 3 bases short and J 11 bases short, with 13 bases between. The CDR3 is 12 amino acids. Germline CDR1 reads KGHSH; CDR2 reads LQKENI. The CDR3 sequence: CASSPHRVEQYF. The CDR3 DNA sequence: TGTGCCAGCTCACCCCATCGGGTTGAGCAGTACTTC. The variable domain in full, with the rest retrieved from reference TRBV18 and TRBJ2-5, is NAGVMQNPRHLVRRRGQEARLRCSPMKGHSHVYWYRQLPEEGLKFMVYLQKENIIDESGMPKERFSAEFPKEGPSILRIQQVVRGDSAAYFCASSPHRVEQYFGPGTRLLVL.

The V and J genes are TRBV7-9 and TRBJ1-2; 10 bases align to TRBD1. The V gene's germline CDR1 is SEHNR and CDR2 FQNEAQ (reference sequence). The CDR3 runs 14 residues. Losses at the gene ends were 9 bases for V and 5 bases for J; bases not matched to a gene: 9. The CDR3 bases are TGTGCCAGTTCGGGGACAGGGGATTGGTATGGCTACACCTTC. It codes for CASSGTGDWYGYTF. Full variable domain (rest looked up from reference TRBV7-9 and TRBJ1-2): DTGVSQNPRHKITKRGQNVTFRCDPISEHNRLYWYRQTLGQGPEFLTYFQNEAQLEKSRLLSDRFSAERPKGSFSTLEIQRTEQGDSAMYLCASSGTGDWYGYTFGSGTRLTVV.

This chain joins TRBV3-1 and TRBJ1-1; D is uncertain. This CDR3 is 15 amino acids long. Between the trimmed V and J ends, which lost 0 bases and 1 base, there was a span of 9 bases. The germline gives CDR1 LGHDT, CDR2 YNNKEL (reference sequence). CDR3 amino acids: CASSQDVRGNTEAFF. As DNA, the CDR3 is TGTGCCAGCAGCCAAGATGTTCGGGGGAACACTGAAGCTTTCTTT.

Turning to this clonotype: One end of the junction varies from germline; a read error may be responsible. This rearrangement joins TRBV29-1 to TRBJ2-6; perhaps TRBD1 as D (5 bases). Looked up from germline, CDR1 is SQVTM and CDR2 is ANQGSEA. CDR3 length: 12 amino acids. CDR3 sequence reads: CSVETGANVPTF. The CDR3, as DNA: TGCAGCGTTGAGACTGGGGCCAACGTCCCGACTTTC.

Only a few counts were recorded for this clonotype. This chain joins TRBV7-8 and TRBJ2-4; no clear D. The closer fit of TRBJ2-7 to the DNA end suggests the J call may be wrong. Germline V gives CDR1 SGHVS, CDR2 FQNEAQ. The CDR3 is made up of 12 amino acids. This CDR3 reads CASSLVQGEQYF. The CDR3 nucleotides are TGTGCCAGCAGCTTAGTCCAAGGCGAGCAGTACTTC.

V is TRBV11-2 and J is TRBJ2-1; D unclear. CDR3 length equals 16 residues. V dropped 3 bases and J dropped 0 bases, with 12 bases sitting between them. Germline V gives CDR1 SGHAT, CDR2 FQNNGV. CDR3 in DNA: TGTGCCAGCAGCTTGTCGAGCGCGAGCTCCTACAATGAGCAGTTCTTC. Its protein is CASSLSSASSYNEQFF.

In its sample, this clonotype was seen a few times. The chain has TRBV7-9 and TRBJ1-2; 8 nucleotides agree with TRBD1. V lost 6 bases and J lost 3; bases outside the gene matches: 12. CDR1 SEHNR and CDR2 FQNEAQ come from the germline V gene (reference sequence). The CDR3 sequence is 16 residues long. This chain's CDR3 is CASRDKDRGRDYGYTF. CDR3 nucleotides: TGTGCCAGCAGGGATAAAGACAGGGGCAGGGACTATGGCTACACCTTC. Full variable domain (outside the CDR3, taken from reference TRBV7-9 and TRBJ1-2): DTGVSQNPRHKITKRGQNVTFRCDPISEHNRLYWYRQTLGQGPEFLTYFQNEAQLEKSRLLSDRFSAERPKGSFSTLEIQRTEQGDSAMYLCASRDKDRGRDYGYTFGSGTRLTVV.

The chain links TRBV5-1 to TRBJ2-5, with 7 positions matching TRBD1. The J segment lost 2 bases and the V segment lost 0 bases, leaving 1 base of the junction unmatched. Germline loops: CDR1 SGHRS, CDR2 YFSETQ. This CDR3 spans 14 amino acids. CDR3 bases: TGCGCCAGCAGCTTGGAGACAGGGCAAGAGACCCAGTACTTC. Amino acid sequence: CASSLETGQETQYF.

This clonotype has more than one count but fewer than ten. V usage is TRBV10-3 and J usage is TRBJ1-1; a possible D gene is TRBD1 (6 bases). The length of the CDR3 is 14 residues. V lost 9 bases to trimming and J lost 2 bases, with 16 bases between them. The germline gives CDR1 ENHRY, CDR2 SYGVKD. This CDR3 reads CAMRPRDTNTEAFF. In DNA, the CDR3 is TGTGCCATGAGACCGCGGGACACCAACACTGAAGCTTTCTTT.

The rearrangement uses TRBV12-3 or TRBV12-4 and TRBJ1-2; D possibly corresponds to TRBD1 (6 bases). The CDR3 runs to 15 residues. Trimming cost V 5 bases and J 5 bases, with 18 bases left between them. The CDR3 DNA reads TGTGCCAGCAGTCCCCGGGGGGGCAGTGATTATGGCTACACCTTC. Protein product: CASSPRGGSDYGYTF.

This clonotype was picked up a small number of times. The rearrangement uses TRBV28 and TRBJ2-3; D remains ambiguous. V was clipped by 5 bases and J by 4 bases, with 22 bases between them. The CDR3 has 17 residues. Germline V gene data show CDR1 as MDHEN and CDR2 as SYDVKM. The CDR3 spells CASSLTSRLRRPDTQYF. The DNA for the CDR3 is TGTGCCAGCAGTCTTACCTCTCGACTGAGGAGACCAGATACGCAGTATTTT.

This clonotype has a handful of counts. The gene calls are TRBV4-1 and TRBJ2-3; a possible D gene is TRBD2 (5 bases). CDR1 and CDR2 (germline): MGHRA, YSYEKL. V was pared by 3 bases and J by 2 bases, with 12 bases between. The CDR3 length is 15 residues. The CDR3 is CASSQWAGDTDTQYF. The CDR3 DNA sequence: TGCGCCAGCAGCCAGTGGGCCGGGGACACAGATACGCAGTATTTT.

This clonotype came up a few times. Sequence at one end of the junction differs from germline and may be a read error. V gene TRBV12-3 or TRBV12-4 combines with J gene TRBJ1-2, with a tentative D call TRBD1 (6 bases). The CDR3 contains 12 residues. The CDR3 loop reads CAGSRQALVYTF. The CDR3 coding sequence is TGTGCCGGCAGTCGACAGGCCTTGGTCTACACCTTC.